One T cell receptor (beta chain) is described in this entry. This clonotype was counted only a few times. What antigen it recognizes has not been identified. The record has no base qualities; no much larger clone is one base away. The sequencer listed for this sample is Illumina HiSeq 2500. TCR beta libraries were prepared by quantitative 5'-RACE with molecular barcodes. The study's own analysis went as follows. To identify disease-linked TCR variants, a new computational method was used, one built on a probabilistic model of VDJ rearrangement. TCRdb reprocessed the public reads (quality trimming at Q25 with fastp, clone calling with MiXCR) and kept in-frame beta chains. Rows merge per CDR3 protein into single entries with the most common DNA and genes. For this entry, the V and J calls and clone size follow TCRdb and not the study's own pipeline. The sample table contains under 250,000 distinct CDR3 sequences; only one count was recorded for roughly 26% of them. The ten largest clones take up 6.6% of the sample.

This sample stems from a study of CD8 T cells in ankylosing spondylitis (dated by TCRdb to 2016 to 2017). Turning to the overall study: T cell receptor beta repertoires were profiled in healthy donors and ankylosing spondylitis patients so that disease-linked TCR variants could be found. The whole study cohort included 108 healthy donors and about two dozen ankylosing spondylitis patients. Samples of peripheral blood were taken, and for ankylosing spondylitis patients, synovial fluid was collected as well.

The CDR3 contains 14 residues, cysteine and phenylalanine counted. The entry retains the CDR3 DNA only, 42 bases that are in frame from base 1. V is trimmed back by 3 bases and J by 5 bases, and the junction contains 3 bases that no gene match accounts for. CDR1 and CDR2 are read off the germline V gene (reference sequence) as DFQATT and SNEGSKA. General study outcomes and caveats: Some of the motif variants had been reported before in the synovial fluid and blood of reactive arthritis patients, a finding that suggests common disease-initiation mechanisms. In peripheral blood, the disease-linked clones were found at relatively low frequencies and had a CD8+ phenotype. A TCR beta motif made up of about eight highly homologous amino acid variants appeared to be characteristic of blood from ankylosing spondylitis patients. The disease-linked clones were reported as significantly enriched in matched synovial fluid samples from ankylosing spondylitis patients.

Material for sequencing was blood, either unsorted or a sorted T cell fraction (not recorded which). This sequence originates from a male donor with ankylosing spondylitis or in good health (not recorded which). Recombination linked TRBV20-1 to TRBJ2-2, and TRBD1 aligns with 10 junction nucleotides. Here the CDR3 is given as CSARGDRGTGELFF. In nucleotides, the sequence is TGCAGTGCTAGGGGGGACAGGGGTACCGGGGAGCTGTTTTTT.